Listed below are T cell receptor beta chains from one sample, sequenced in a study of blood T cells in healthy people across ages. MiXCR, applied by TCRdb to the 5' RACE reads, yields one record per CDR3 protein. The sample includes 600,000 to 1,000,000 distinct CDR3 sequences, about 62% of them seen just once. The specimen was blood. Source of these receptors: a man between 25 and 39 years old in good health. CDR3s leave out the opening cysteine and the closing phenylalanine or tryptophan.

j_gene,v_gene,CDR3aa
TRBJ2-3,TRBV2,ASSEEASYGDTQY
TRBJ2-1,TRBV12-3/TRBV12-4,ASLVGSPSYNEQF
TRBJ2-1,TRBV7-9,ASSWLAGVYNEQF
.,TRBV7-2,ASSPKDGLYGTQY
TRBJ1-6,TRBV7-9,ASTKGGGNSPLH
TRBJ2-7,TRBV7-2,ASSLAYSSYEQY
TRBJ2-5,TRBV7-4,ASSLGRDRALETQY
TRBJ2-7,TRBV4-2,ASSQDGYEQY
TRBJ2-1,TRBV11-2,ASSLGGPEHSAQF
TRBJ2-7,TRBV7-7,ASSTGPGDEQY
TRBJ2-3,TRBV20-1,SAGEGTTDTQY
TRBJ1-2,TRBV7-8,ASSLYIAQGGSSLGGYT
TRBJ2-1,TRBV6-2/TRBV6-3,ASSLGLAAYGEQF
TRBJ2-5,TRBV10-3,AADGGQQETQY
TRBJ2-6,TRBV20-1,SAWNRVSSGANVLT
.,TRBV20-1,SAIDYRLGYNEQY
TRBJ2-7,TRBV9,ASSVKGPYEQY
TRBJ1-2,TRBV7-9,ASSPGLLADYGYT
TRBJ1-1,TRBV6-2/TRBV6-3,ASTHEGMNTEAF
TRBJ2-3,TRBV4-3,ASSQGGRPERTDTQY
TRBJ2-5,TRBV28,ASTLGGLAGGTQETQY
TRBJ2-3,TRBV9,ASSYRWSDTQY
TRBJ2-1,TRBV4-2,ASSPVLGEVYEQF
TRBJ2-7,TRBV6-6,ASSYYPGQRESYEQY
TRBJ1-6,TRBV10-3,AISTGGQGNSPLH